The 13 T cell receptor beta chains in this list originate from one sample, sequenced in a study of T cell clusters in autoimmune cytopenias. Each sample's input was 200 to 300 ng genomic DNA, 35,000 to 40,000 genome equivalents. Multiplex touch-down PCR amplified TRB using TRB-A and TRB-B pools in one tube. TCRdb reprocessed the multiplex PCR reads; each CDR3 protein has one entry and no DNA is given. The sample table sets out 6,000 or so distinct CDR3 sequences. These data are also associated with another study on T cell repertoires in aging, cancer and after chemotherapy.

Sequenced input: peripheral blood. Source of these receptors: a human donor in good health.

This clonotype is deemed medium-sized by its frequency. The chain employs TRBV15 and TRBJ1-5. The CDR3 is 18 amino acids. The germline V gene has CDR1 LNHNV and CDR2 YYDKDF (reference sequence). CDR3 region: CATSSSTAGREGNQPQHF.

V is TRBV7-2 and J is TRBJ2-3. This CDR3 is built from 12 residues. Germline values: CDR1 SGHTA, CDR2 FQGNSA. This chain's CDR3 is CASSLLTDTQYF.

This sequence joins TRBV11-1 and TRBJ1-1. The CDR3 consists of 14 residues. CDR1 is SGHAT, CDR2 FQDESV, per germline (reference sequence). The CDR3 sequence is CASSFWATNTEAFF.

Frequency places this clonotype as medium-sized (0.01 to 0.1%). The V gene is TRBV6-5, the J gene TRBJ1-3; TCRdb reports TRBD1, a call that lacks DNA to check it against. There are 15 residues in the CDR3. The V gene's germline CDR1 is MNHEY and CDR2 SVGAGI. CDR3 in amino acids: CASRTGGSSGNTIYF.

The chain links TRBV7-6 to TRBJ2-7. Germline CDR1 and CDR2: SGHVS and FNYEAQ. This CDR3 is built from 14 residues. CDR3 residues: CASSSPGDSYEQYF.

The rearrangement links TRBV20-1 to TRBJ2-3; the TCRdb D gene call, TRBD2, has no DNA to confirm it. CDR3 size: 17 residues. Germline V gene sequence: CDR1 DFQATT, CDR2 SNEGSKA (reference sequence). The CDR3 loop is CSAVSGGAFSPTDTQYF.

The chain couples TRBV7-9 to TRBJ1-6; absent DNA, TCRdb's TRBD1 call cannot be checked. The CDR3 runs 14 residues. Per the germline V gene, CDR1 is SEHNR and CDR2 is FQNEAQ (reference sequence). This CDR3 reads CASSLDGKGSPLHF. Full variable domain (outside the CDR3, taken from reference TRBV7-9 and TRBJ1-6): DTGVSQNPRHKITKRGQNVTFRCDPISEHNRLYWYRQTLGQGPEFLTYFQNEAQLEKSRLLSDRFSAERPKGSFSTLEIQRTEQGDSAMYLCASSLDGKGSPLHFGNGTRLTVT.

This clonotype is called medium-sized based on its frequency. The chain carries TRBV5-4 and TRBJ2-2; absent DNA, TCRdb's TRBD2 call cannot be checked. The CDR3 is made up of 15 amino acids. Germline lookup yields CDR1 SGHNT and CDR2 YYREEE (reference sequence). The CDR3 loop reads CASSLVGEYTGELFF.

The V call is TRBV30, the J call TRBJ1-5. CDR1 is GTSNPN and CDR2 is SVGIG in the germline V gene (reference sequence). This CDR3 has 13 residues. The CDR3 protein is CAWSVAENQPQHF.

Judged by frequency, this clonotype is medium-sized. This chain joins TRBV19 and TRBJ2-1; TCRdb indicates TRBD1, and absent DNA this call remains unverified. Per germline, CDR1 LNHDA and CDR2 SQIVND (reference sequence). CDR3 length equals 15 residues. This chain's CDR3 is CASTAGESPYNEQFF.

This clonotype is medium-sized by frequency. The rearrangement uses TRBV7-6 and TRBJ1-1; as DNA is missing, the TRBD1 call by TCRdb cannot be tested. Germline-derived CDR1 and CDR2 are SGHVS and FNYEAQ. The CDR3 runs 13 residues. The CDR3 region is CASSWTGGTEAFF.

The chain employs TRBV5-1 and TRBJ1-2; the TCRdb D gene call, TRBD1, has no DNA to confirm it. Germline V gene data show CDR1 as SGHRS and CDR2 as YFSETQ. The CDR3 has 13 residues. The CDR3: CASSPKGDYGYTF.

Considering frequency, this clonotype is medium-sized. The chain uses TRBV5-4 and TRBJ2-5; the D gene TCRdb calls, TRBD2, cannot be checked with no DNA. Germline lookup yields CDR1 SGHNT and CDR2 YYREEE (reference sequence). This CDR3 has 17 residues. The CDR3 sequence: CASRSGLAGGPAETQYF.